This T cell receptor (beta chain) is from a study of PD-L1 blockade in urothelial cancer. Study-wide context: Blood underwent analysis 3 weeks (second dose) and 6 weeks after treatment began. Each blood sample yielded a median of about 150,000 T cells.

Each patient contributed between 1 and 8 total time points of blood mononuclear cells, pretreatment and during treatment. Sequencing was performed with immunoSEQ multiplex PCR; in TCRdb, only in-frame clones are kept and a portion is missing. The sample yields 75,000 to 95,000 clones, over 90% seen once. Germline loops: CDR1 SGHNT, CDR2 YYREEE (reference sequence). The length of the CDR3 is 16 residues. Deletions cut 1 base from V and 0 bases from J, with 10 bases between. The specimen was PBMCs, collected around atezolizumab (anti-PD-L1) treatment. The chain carries TRBV5-4 and TRBJ2-2; D might be TRBD2 (6 bases). The receptor was isolated from a man aged 55 to 70 with urothelial cancer. The CDR3: CASSLRQRANTGELFF. The CDR3 nucleotides read TGTGCCAGCAGCTTGAGGCAGCGGGCGAACACCGGGGAGCTGTTTTTT.